This TCR beta chain originates from a study of T cell repertoires in cytomegalovirus infection (dated by TCRdb to between 2019 and 2020). Study-wide context: Because public TCR beta signatures pointed to carriage of CMV infection together with the matching HLA type, the HLA type of each donor mattered for the analysis.

For sequencing, an Illumina HiSeq 1500 was employed. Starting from the raw public reads, TCRdb applied fastp trimming at Q25, assembled clones with MiXCR and retained in-frame beta chains. Records with the same CDR3 protein are collapsed into one entry carrying the most frequent genes and DNA. The sample profile shows about 260,000 distinct CDR3 sequences; roughly 15% of them were found once. In total, the top ten clones hold 8.5% to 10% of the sample. There are many counts of this clonotype. Its recognized antigen is unknown. Base qualities are not provided; no much larger clone lies one nucleotide away. Points the paper makes about the study in general: The ex vivo response was dominated by HLA-C-restricted CMV-specific TCR beta clonotypes, and the single most frequent clonotype in two of eight donors was supplied by these HLA-C-restricted clonotypes. In both this cohort and an independent roughly 400-donor cohort, the cumulative frequency of public TCR beta family members distinguished carriers of CMV infection plus the relevant HLA type.

Sample: PBMCs. The TCR sequence derives from a human donor in good health (CMV status not recorded). Some clones in this sample may be carry-over from other donors' samples.

The CDR3 is CASSLASHSGNTIYF. Read as DNA, the sequence is TGTGCCAGCAGCTTAGCGTCGCACTCTGGAAACACCATATATTTT. The chain was built from TRBV7-8 and TRBJ1-3; confidence is insufficient to name the D gene. The CDR3 sequence holds 15 residues, the cysteine and phenylalanine included. CDR3 DNA only is kept here, 45 bases in frame from base 1. The junction carries 6 bases between V and J, which are trimmed by 0 bases and 0 bases respectively. Per the germline V gene, SGHVS is the CDR1 and FQNEAQ is the CDR2. Reference TRBV7-8 and TRBJ1-3 genes cover what lies past the CDR3, so the full variable domain is GAGVSQSPRYKVAKRGQDVALRCDPISGHVSLFWYQQALGQGPEFLTYFQNEAQLDKSGLPSDRFFAERPEGSVSTLKIQRTQQEDSAVYLCASSLASHSGNTIYFGEGSWLTVV.